Given below is one T cell receptor (beta chain) in context. The target antigen is unknown. The data were obtained in a study of cytomegalovirus exposure and HLA in healthy donors. Primers included in the PCR were 60 Vbeta and 13 Jbeta primers. The table came from immunoSEQ multiplex PCR; TCRdb's copy has only in-frame clones and leaves some out. The table records more than 75,000 clones, roughly 70% of them present only once. Germline V gives CDR1 LGHNA, CDR2 YSLEER. Unmatched junction bases numbered 9, after V lost 0 bases and J lost 5 bases. CDR3 size: 17 residues. Findings of the study overall: TCR beta V- and J-gene trimming, according to a later analysis, was linked to a missense DCLRE1C variant.

Material for sequencing was PBMCs. The clonotype comes from a middle-aged man in good health and CMV-seropositive. J is TRBJ2-1 and V is TRBV4-3, with 8 bases that match TRBD1. The CDR3 coding sequence is TGCGCCAGCAGCCAAGATATCGACAGGGGCACCCACAATGAGCAGTTCTTC. Amino acids: CASSQDIDRGTHNEQFF.